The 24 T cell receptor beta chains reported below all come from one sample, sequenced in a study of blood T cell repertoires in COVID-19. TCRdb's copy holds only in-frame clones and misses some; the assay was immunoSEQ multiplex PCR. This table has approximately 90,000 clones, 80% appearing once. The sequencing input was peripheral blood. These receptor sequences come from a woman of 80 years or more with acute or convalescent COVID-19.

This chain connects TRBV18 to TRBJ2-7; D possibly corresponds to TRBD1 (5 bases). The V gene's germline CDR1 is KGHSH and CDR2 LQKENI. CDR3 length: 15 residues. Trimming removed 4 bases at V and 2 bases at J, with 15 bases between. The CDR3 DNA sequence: TGTGCCAGCTCACACGACAGTCCTCTTACCTACGAGCAGTACTTC. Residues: CASSHDSPLTYEQYF.

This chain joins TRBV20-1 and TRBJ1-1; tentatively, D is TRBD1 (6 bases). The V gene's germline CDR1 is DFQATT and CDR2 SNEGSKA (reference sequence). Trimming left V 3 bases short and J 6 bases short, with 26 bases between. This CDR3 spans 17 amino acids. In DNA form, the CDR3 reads TGCAGTGCTAGTCGCCCGTGGGGGTCGGGTTCAGGGGCTGAAGCTTTCTTT. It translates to CSASRPWGSGSGAEAFF.

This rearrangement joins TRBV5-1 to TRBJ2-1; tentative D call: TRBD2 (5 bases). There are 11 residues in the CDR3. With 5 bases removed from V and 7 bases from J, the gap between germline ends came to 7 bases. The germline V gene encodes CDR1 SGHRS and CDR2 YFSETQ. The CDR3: CASRGGNEQFF. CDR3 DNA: TGCGCCAGCAGGGGCGGGAATGAGCAGTTCTTC.

CDR3 residues: CASSQGQGSYEQYF. CDR3 DNA sequence: TGCGCCAGCAGCCAAGGGCAGGGGAGCTACGAGCAGTACTTC. The rearrangement joins TRBV4-1 to TRBJ2-7, with D perhaps matching TRBD1 (6 bases). The length of the CDR3 is 14 residues. V gave up 1 base and J gave up 3 bases, with 10 bases separating them. Germline V CDR1 and CDR2: MGHRA, YSYEKL.

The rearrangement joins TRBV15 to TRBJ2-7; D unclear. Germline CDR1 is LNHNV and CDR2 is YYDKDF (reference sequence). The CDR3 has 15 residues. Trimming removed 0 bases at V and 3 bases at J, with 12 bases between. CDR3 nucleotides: TGTGCCACCAGCAGAGATAGGAGTAGGTTCTACGAGCAGTACTTC. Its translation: CATSRDRSRFYEQYF.

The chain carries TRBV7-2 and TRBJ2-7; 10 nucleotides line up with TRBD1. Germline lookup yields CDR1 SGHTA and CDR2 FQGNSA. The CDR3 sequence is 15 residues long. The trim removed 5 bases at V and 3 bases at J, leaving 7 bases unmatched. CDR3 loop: CASSLRQGADYEQYF. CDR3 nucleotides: TGTGCCAGCAGCCTACGACAGGGGGCGGACTACGAGCAGTACTTC.

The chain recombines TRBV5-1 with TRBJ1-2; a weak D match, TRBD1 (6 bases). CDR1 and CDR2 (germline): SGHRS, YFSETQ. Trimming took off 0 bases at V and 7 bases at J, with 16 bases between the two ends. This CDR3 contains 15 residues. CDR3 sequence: CASSLEARGALGYTF. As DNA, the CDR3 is TGCGCCAGCAGCTTGGAGGCCCGGGGGGCGCTTGGCTACACCTTC.

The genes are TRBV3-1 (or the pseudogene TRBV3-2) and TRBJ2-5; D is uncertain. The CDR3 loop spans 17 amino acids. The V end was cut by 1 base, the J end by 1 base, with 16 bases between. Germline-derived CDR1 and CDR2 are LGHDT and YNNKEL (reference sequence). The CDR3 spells CASSQGRLVLLQETQYF. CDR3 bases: TGTGCCAGCAGCCAAGGTCGCCTCGTACTTCTCCAAGAGACCCAGTACTTC.

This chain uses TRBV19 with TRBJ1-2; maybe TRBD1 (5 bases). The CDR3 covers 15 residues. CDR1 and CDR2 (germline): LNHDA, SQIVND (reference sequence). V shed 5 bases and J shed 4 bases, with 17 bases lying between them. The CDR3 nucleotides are TGTGCCAGTAGTGACCAGGGTGGGTACACCTATGGCTACACCTTC. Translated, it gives CASSDQGGYTYGYTF.

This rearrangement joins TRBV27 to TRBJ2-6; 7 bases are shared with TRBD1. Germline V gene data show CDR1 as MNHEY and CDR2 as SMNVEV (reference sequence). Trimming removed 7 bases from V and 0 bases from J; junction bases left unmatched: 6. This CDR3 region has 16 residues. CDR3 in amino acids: CASKTTGLSGANVLTF. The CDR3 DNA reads TGTGCCAGCAAAACGACAGGGCTCTCTGGGGCCAACGTCCTGACTTTC.

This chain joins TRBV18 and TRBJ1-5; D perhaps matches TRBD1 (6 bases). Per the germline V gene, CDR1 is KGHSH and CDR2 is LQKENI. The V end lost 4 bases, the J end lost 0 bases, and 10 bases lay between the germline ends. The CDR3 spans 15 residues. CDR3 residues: CASSLDRNSNQPQHF. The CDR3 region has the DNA TGTGCCAGCTCACTGGACAGAAATAGCAATCAGCCCCAGCATTTT.

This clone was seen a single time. In DNA, the CDR3 is TGTGCCAGCTCACCGGGACTAGCGAGGACAGATACGCAGTATTTT. The encoded protein is CASSPGLARTDTQYF. The chain couples TRBV18 to TRBJ2-3; TRBD2 matches 10 bases. V dropped 3 bases and J dropped 3; count of bases not matched to a gene: 3. The germline gives CDR1 KGHSH, CDR2 LQKENI. The CDR3 contains 15 residues. The variable domain in full, with the rest retrieved from reference TRBV18 and TRBJ2-3, is NAGVMQNPRHLVRRRGQEARLRCSPMKGHSHVYWYRQLPEEGLKFMVYLQKENIIDESGMPKERFSAEFPKEGPSILRIQQVVRGDSAAYFCASSPGLARTDTQYFGPGTRLTVL.

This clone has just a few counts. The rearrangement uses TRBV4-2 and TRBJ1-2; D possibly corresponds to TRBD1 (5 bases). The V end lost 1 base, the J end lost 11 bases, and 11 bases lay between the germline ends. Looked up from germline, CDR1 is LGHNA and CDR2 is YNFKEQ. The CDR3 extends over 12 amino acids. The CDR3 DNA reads TGTGCCAGCAGCCAAGTTGGGGCAGGGTACACCTTC. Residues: CASSQVGAGYTF.

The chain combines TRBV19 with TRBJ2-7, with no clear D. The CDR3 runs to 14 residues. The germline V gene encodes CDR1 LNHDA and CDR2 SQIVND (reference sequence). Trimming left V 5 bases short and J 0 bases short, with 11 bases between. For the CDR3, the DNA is TGTGCCAGTAGTCCTCAGTCCAGCTCCTACGAGCAGTACTTC. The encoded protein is CASSPQSSSYEQYF.

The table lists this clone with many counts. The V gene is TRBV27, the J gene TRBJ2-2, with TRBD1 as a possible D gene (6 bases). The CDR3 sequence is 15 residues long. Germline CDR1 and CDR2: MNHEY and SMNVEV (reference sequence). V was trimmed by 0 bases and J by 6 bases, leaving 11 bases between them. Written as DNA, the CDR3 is TGTGCCAGCAGTTTATCGGCAGGGGCGGCCGGGGAGCTGTTTTTT. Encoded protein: CASSLSAGAAGELFF.

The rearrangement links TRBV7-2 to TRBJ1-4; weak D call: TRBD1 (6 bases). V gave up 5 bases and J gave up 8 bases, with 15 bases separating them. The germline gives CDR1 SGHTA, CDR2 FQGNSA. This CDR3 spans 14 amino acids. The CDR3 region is CASSLGGGYEKLFF. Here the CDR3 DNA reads TGTGCCAGCAGCCTCGGGGGGGGCTACGAAAAACTGTTTTTT.

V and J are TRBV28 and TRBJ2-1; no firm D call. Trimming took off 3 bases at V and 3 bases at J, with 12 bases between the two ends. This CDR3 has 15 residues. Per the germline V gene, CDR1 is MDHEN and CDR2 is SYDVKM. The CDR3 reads CASSFLDGVYNEQFF. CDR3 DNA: TGTGCCAGCAGTTTCCTCGACGGAGTCTACAATGAGCAGTTCTTC. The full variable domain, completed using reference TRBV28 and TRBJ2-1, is DVKVTQSSRYLVKRTGEKVFLECVQDMDHENMFWYRQDPGLGLRLIYFSYDVKMKEKGDIPEGYSVSREKKERFSLILESASTNQTSMYLCASSFLDGVYNEQFFGPGTRLTVL.

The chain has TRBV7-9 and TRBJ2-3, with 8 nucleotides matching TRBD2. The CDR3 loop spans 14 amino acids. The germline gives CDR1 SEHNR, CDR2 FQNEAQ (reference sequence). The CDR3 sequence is CAGRGLGFTDTQYF. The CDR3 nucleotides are TGTGCAGGGAGGGGACTAGGATTCACAGATACGCAGTATTTT.

DNA of the CDR3: TGTGCCAGCAGCCCTAGACAGGGAACGCGTTATGAAGCTTTCTTT. Translation gives CASSPRQGTRYEAFF. J is TRBJ1-1 and V is TRBV7-8; 7 bases are a match to TRBD1. V shed 5 bases, J shed 7 bases, and the junction held 13 bases outside the gene matches. Germline lookup yields CDR1 SGHVS and CDR2 FQNEAQ. The CDR3 is 15 residues long.

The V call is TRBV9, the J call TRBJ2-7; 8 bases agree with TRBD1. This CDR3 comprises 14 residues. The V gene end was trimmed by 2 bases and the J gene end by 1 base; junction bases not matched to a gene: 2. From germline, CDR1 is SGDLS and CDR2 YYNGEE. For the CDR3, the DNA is TGTGCCAGCAGCGTGCAGGGGGCTTCCTACGAGCAGTACTTC. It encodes CASSVQGASYEQYF.

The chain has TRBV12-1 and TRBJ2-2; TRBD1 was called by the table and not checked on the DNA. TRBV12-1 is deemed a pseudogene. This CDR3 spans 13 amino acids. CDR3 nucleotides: TGTGCCAGCAGCCCAGATTACACCGGGGAGCTGTTTTTT. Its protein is CASSPDYTGELFF.

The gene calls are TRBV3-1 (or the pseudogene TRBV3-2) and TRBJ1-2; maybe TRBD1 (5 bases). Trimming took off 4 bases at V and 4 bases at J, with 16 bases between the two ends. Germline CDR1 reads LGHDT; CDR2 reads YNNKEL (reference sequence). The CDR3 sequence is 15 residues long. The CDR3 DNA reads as TGTGCCAGCAGCCCTAGGGGCGGGGGAACCTATGGCTACACCTTC. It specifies CASSPRGGGTYGYTF.

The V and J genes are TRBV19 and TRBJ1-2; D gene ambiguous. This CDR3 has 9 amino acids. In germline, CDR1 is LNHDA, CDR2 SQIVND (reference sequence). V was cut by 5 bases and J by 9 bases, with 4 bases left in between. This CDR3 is CASSSSYTF. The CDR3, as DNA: TGTGCCAGTAGTTCCAGCTACACCTTC. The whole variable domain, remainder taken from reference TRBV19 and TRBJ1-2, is DGGITQSPKYLFRKEGQNVTLSCEQNLNHDAMYWYRQDPGQGLRLIYYSQIVNDFQKGDIAEGYSVSREKKESFPLTVTSAQKNPTAFYLCASSSSYTFGSGTRLTVV.

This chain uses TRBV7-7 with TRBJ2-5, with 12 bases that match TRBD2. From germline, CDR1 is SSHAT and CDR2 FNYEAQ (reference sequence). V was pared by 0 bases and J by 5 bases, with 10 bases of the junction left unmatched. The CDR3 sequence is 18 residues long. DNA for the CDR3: TGTGCCAGCAGCTTAGCTCTCCTAGCGGGAGGGCCTGGGGAGACCCAGTACTTC. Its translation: CASSLALLAGGPGETQYF.